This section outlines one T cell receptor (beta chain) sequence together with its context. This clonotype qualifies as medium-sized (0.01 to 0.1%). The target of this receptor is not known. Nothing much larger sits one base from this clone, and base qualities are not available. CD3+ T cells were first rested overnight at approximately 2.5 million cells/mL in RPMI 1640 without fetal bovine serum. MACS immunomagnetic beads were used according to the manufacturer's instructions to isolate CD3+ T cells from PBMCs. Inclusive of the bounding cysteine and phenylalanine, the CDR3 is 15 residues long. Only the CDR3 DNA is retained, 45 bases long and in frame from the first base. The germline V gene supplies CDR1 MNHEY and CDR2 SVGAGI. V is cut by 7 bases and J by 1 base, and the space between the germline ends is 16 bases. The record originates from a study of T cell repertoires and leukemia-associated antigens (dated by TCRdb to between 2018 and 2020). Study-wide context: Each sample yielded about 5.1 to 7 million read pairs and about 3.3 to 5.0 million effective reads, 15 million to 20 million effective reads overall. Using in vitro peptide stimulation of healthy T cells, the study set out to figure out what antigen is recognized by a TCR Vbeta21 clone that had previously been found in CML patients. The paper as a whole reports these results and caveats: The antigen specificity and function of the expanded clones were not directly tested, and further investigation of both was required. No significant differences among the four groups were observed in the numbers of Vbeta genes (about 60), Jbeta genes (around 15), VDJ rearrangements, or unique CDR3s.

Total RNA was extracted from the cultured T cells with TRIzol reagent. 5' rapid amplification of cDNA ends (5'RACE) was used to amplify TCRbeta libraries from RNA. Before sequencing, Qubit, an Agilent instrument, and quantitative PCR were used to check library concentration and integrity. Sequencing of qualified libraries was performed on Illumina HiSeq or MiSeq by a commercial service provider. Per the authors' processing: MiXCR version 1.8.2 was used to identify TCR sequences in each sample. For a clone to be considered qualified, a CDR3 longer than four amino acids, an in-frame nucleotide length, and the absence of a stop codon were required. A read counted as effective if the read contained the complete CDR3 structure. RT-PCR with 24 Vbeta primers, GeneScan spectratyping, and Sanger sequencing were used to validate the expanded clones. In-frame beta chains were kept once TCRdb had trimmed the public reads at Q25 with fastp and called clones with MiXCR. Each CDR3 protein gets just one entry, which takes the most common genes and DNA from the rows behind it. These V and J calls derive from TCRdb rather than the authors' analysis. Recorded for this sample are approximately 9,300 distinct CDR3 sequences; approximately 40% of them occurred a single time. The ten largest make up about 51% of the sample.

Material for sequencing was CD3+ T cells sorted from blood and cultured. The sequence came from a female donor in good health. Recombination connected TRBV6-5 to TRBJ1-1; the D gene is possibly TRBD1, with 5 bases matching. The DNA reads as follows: TGTGCCAGCACCGGAAAGGGACGTCCGAACACTGAAGCTTTCTTT. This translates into CASTGKGRPNTEAFF.